This T cell receptor (beta chain) derives from a study of blood T cell repertoires in COVID-19. About the research overall: The analysed material was cDNA or gDNA that came from T cells, B-cell-depleted T cells, or PBMCs.

Germline CDR1 and CDR2: SGHDN and FVKESK. The CDR3 is 13 amino acids. Trimming took 0 bases from V and 4 from J, leaving 6 bases between them. The method was immunoSEQ multiplex PCR; TCRdb's version includes in-frame clones alone and lacks a portion of them. The sample has roughly 160,000 clones, about 83% seen once; the top ten hold about 1.9%. Note on this clone: Other DNA sequences in this specimen translate into the identical CDR3.

The sequencing input was peripheral blood. J is TRBJ1-2 and V is TRBV14; D uncertain. The origin of this receptor is a woman older than 75 with acute or convalescent COVID-19. CDR3 nucleotide sequence: TGTGCCAGCAGCCAAGACCGGGGCTATGGCTACACCTTC. Translated, it gives CASSQDRGYGYTF.